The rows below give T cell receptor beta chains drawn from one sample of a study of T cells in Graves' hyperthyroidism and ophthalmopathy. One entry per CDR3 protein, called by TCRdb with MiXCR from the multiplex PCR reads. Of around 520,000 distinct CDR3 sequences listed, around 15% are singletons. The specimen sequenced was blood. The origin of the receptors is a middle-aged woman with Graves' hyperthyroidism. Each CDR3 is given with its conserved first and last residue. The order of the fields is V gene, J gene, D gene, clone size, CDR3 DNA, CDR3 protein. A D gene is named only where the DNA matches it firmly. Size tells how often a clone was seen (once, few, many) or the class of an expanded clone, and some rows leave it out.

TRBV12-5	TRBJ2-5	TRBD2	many	TGTGCTAGTGGCCGCAGCGGGAGCGAGACCCAGTACTTC	CASGRSGSETQYF
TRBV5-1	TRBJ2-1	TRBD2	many	TGCGCCAGCAGCTTGGAGTCAGCGCTAGCGGGATTCGGTGAGCAGTTCTTC	CASSLESALAGFGEQFF
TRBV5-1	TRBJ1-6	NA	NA	TGCGCCAGCAGCTTGGAGGCAGAATCACCCCTCCACTTT	CASSLEAESPLHF
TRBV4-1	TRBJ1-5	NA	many	TGCGCCAGCAGCCAAGGGGCAGGCGGGCATCAGCCCCAGCATTTT	CASSQGAGGHQPQHF
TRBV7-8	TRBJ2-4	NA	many	TGTGCCAGCAGCCCTGTGGACTTACAGGGCCGCGGGAAAAACATTCAGTACTTC	CASSPVDLQGRGKNIQYF
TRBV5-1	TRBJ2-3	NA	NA	TGCGCCAGCAGCTTGGCCGGACATACGCAGTATTTT	CASSLAGHTQYF
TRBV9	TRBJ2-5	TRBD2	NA	TGTGCCAGCAGCCTGCAGCGGGAGAGGGTTTCTGAGACCCAGTACTTC	CASSLQRERVSETQYF
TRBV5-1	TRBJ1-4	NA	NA	TGCGCCAGCAGCTTGGTTCCGCTTTCCGGGGAAAAACTGTTTTTT	CASSLVPLSGEKLFF
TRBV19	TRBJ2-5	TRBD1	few	TGTGCCAGTAGCGGGACAGGGGGTTCCGAGACCCAGTACTTC	CASSGTGGSETQYF
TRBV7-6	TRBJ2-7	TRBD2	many	TGTGCCAGCAGCTTAGCGGTGGCTAGCGGGAGGATGTACGAGCAGTACTTC	CASSLAVASGRMYEQYF
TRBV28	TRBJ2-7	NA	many	TGTGCCAGCAGTCCGCTTGGAGGTAGGGCGTTGGTGCAGTACTTC	CASSPLGGRALVQYF
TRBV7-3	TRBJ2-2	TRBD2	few	TGTGCCAGCAGCTTAACTGGACTAGCGGGAGGGGAGCTGTTTTTT	CASSLTGLAGGELFF
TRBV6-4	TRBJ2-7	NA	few	TGTGCCAGCCTGACTAGCTACGAGCAGTACTTC	CASLTSYEQYF
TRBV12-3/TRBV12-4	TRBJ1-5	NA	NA	TGTGCCAGCAGTTTTGCCAGTAATCAGCCCCAGCATTTT	CASSFASNQPQHF